This T cell receptor (beta chain) emerged from a study of control samples from healthy donors and cancer patients. V was clipped by 3 bases and J by 9 bases; unmatched bases: 4. Germline CDR1 LNHDA, CDR2 SQIVND (reference sequence). The CDR3 is made up of 13 amino acids. Some clones are missing from TCRdb's copy, which holds only in-frame ones; the method was immunoSEQ multiplex PCR. The sample comprises about 92,000 clones, roughly four fifths of which are singletons, and approximately 9.4% rests with the top ten. The sequenced sample was blood. The receptor comes from a woman aged 55-69 years in good health. V is TRBV19 and J is TRBJ2-1, with 8 bases fitting TRBD2. The CDR3 spells CASSIGRASEQFF. In DNA form, the CDR3 reads TGTGCCAGTAGTATCGGGAGGGCGAGTGAGCAGTTCTTC.